This T cell receptor beta chain derives from a study of CD8 T cells in Susac syndrome (dated by TCRdb to between 2018 and 2021). Context from the whole study: The study used repertoire sequencing to test whether antigen drove CD8+ T cell activation and differentiation in Susac syndrome.

There are 14 amino acids in the CDR3, from cysteine to phenylalanine inclusive. Just CDR3 DNA is preserved here, 42 bases in frame from base 1. The germline V gene (reference sequence) provides CDR1 LGHDT and CDR2 YNNKEL. V is cut by 7 bases and J by 5 bases, and the space between the germline ends is 17 bases. For this clonotype: Its antigen has not been determined. Base qualities are not recorded, but no much larger clone differs from it by a single base.

On the study overall, not on this receptor specifically: The number of individuals in the TCR sequencing and HLA analysis was acknowledged as relatively small.

RNA was extracted using the RNeasy kit, and about 0.5 to 1 ug of the RNA was reverse transcribed with random hexamers. The immunoSEQ multiplex PCR assay, covering 54 Vbeta and 13 Jbeta segments, was used to amplify TCR beta CDR3 regions. Bias from PCR amplification was corrected by using a synthetic template baseline for primer optimization and for computational correction. Under the source paper's analysis protocol: Reads were assigned to V, D and J genes according to IMGT and analyzed in immunoSEQ Analyzer, with only productive sequences retained. To calculate clonality, Shannon entropy was normalized by log2 of the number of productive unique sequences and then subtracted from one. For each patient and control, public and private clones were evaluated among the 100 most prevalent clones. Clones were defined as Susac-specific when absent from the healthy and MS cohorts, from some 1,100 published viral clones and from other ImmuneACCESS disease sequences. TCRdb took the public reads, trimmed them with fastp at Q25, ran MiXCR for clone calling and kept in-frame beta chains. Each CDR3 protein appears once, grouped with its most common genes and DNA. TCRdb, not the original authors, processed these V and J calls. The sample table shows about 200,000 distinct CDR3 sequences, and 90% to 95% are seen once. The biggest ten clones account for approximately 0.094% of the sample.

Peripheral blood CD8+ and CD4+ T cells from healthy donors, Susac syndrome patients and multiple sclerosis patients were profiled by high-throughput TCR beta sequencing. The healthy donors served as controls matched for age and sex. Bulk CD8+ and CD4+ T cells were purified by magnetic negative isolation, whereas CD8+ TEMRA cells were enriched by FACS. Blood was drawn into EDTA tubes, processed within 24 hours, and PBMCs were isolated by density gradient centrifugation. PBMCs intended for TCR sequencing were cryopreserved in liquid nitrogen and thawed later in a water bath at 37 degrees C. Purity of sorted or isolated CD4+, CD8+ and CD8+ TEMRA cells was at least 90%.

The chain couples TRBV3-1 to TRBJ2-5; possibly the D gene is TRBD1, per 5 matching bases. The receptor's source is a human donor in good health. The material sequenced was CD4+ T cells from PBMCs. The CDR3 here reads CASTGRGYRETQYF. The base sequence is TGTGCCAGCACCGGAAGGGGATATAGGGAGACCCAGTACTTC.